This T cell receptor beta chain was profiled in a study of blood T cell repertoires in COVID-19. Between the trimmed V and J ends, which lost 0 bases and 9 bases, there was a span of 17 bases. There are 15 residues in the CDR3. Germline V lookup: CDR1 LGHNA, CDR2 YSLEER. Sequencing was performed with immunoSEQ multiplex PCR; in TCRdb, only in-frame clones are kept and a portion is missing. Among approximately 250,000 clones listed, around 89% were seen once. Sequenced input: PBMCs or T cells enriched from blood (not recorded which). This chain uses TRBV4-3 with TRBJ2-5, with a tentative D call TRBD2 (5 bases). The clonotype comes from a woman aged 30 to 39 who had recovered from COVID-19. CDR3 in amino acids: CASSQDIDTSGSQYF. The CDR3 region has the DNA TGCGCCAGCAGCCAAGATATTGATACTAGTGGGTCCCAGTACTTC.